This TCR beta chain came from a study of CD8+CD57+ T cells in acquired aplastic anemia. The authors sequenced patients whose flow cytometry had shown CD8+CD57+ cell expansion. Each patient gave a blood sample that was collected before any therapy had been received. The V gene's germline CDR1 is KGHDR and CDR2 SFDVKD. The CDR3 covers 18 residues. The germline V and J ends were trimmed by 4 bases and 6 bases, with 26 bases remaining between them. Overall study findings and caveats: Between patients and controls, approximately 29 CD8+ CDR3 sequences were found in common.

For CDR3 and TCR beta VDJ profiling, genomic DNA was the template used. MiXCR was run by TCRdb on the reads, yielding one entry per CDR3 protein. The sample lists around 290,000 distinct CDR3 sequences, roughly 59% occurring once. This clonotype was picked up many times. Its specificity is unknown. This receptor was obtained from a human donor with aplastic anemia. The sample was sorted CD4+, CD8+, or CD8+CD57+ T cells (not recorded which) from PBMCs. This chain links TRBV24-1 with TRBJ2-5, with D perhaps TRBD2 (6 bases). DNA of the CDR3: TGTGCCACCAGTGACCCCGACCCGTGTCGGGGAGGCGAAAAGACCCAGTACTTC. As protein: CATSDPDPCRGGEKTQYF.